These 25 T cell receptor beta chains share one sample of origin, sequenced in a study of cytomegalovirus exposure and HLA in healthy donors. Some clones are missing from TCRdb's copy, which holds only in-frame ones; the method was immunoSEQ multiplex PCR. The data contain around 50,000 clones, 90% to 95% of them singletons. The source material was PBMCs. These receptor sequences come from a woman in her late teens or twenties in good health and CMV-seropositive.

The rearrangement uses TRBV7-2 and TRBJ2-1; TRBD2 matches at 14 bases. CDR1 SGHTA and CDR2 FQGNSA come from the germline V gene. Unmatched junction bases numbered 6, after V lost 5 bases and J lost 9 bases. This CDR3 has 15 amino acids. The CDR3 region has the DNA TGTGCCAGCAGCCGAGGACTAGCGGGAGGCGGTGAGCAGTTCTTC. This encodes CASSRGLAGGGEQFF.

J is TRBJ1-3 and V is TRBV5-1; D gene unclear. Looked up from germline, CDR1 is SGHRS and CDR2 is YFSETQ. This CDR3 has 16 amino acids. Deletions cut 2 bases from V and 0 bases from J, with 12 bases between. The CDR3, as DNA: TGCGCCAGCAGCTTCGGCCCGGGAGACTCTGGAAACACCATATATTTT. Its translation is CASSFGPGDSGNTIYF.

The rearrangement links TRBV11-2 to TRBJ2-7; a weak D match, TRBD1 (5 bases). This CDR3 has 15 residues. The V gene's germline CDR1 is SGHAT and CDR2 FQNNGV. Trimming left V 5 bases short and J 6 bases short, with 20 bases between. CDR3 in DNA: TGTGCCAGCAGCCCCTTGACCTATCCAGGGCGCGAGCAGTACTTC. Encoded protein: CASSPLTYPGREQYF.

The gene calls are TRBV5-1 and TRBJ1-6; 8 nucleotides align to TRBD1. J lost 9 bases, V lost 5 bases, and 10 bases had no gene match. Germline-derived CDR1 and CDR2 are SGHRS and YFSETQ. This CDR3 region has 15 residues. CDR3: CASRNAGQGGSPLHF. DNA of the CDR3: TGCGCCAGCAGAAATGCCGGACAGGGAGGTTCACCCCTCCACTTT.

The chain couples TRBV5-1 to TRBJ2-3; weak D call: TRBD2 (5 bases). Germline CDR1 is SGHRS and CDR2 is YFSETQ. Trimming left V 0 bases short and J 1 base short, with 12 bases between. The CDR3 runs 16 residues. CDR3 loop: CASSLVGNGGTDTQYF. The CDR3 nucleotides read TGCGCCAGCAGCTTGGTTGGTAACGGGGGCACAGATACGCAGTATTTT.

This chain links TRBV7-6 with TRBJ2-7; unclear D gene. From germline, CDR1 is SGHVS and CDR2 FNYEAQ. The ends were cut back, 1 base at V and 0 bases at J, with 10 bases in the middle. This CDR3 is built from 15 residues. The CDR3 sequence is CASSLGQISSYEQYF. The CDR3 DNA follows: TGTGCCAGCAGCTTAGGGCAGATCAGCTCCTACGAGCAGTACTTC.

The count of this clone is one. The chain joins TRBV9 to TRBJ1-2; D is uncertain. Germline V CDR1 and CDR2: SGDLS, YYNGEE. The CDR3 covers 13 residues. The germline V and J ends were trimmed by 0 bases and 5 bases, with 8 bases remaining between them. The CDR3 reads CASSVGGGYGYTF. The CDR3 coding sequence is TGTGCCAGCAGCGTAGGAGGCGGTTATGGCTACACCTTC.

DNA of the CDR3: TGCAGCGCAGGGGTGTTGTACGAGCAGTACTTC. This codes for CSAGVLYEQYF. This chain links TRBV29-1 with TRBJ2-7; tentative D call: TRBD1 (6 bases). Trimming stripped 7 bases from V and 4 bases from J, with 11 bases between. This CDR3 has 11 residues. Looked up from germline, CDR1 is SQVTM and CDR2 is ANQGSEA.

Written as DNA, the CDR3 is TGTGCCTGGAGTAGGCTAGCGGGCGCCTACGAGCAGTACTTC. Translating gives CAWSRLAGAYEQYF. This sequence joins TRBV30 and TRBJ2-7; 8 nucleotides align to TRBD2. The germline gives CDR1 GTSNPN, CDR2 SVGIG (reference sequence). V was clipped by 2 bases and J by 2 bases; unmatched bases: 5. The CDR3 has 14 residues. Full variable domain (outside the CDR3, taken from reference TRBV30 and TRBJ2-7): SQTIHQWPATLVQPVGSPLSLECTVEGTSNPNLYWYRQAAGRGLQLLFYSVGIGQISSEVPQNLSASRPQDRQFILSSKKLLLSDSGFYLCAWSRLAGAYEQYFGPGTRLTVT.

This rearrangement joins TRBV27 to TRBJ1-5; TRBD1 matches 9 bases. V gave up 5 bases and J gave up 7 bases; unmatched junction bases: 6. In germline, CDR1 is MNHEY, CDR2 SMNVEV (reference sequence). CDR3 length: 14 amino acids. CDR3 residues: CASSVRQGGQPQHF. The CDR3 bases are TGTGCCAGCAGTGTACGACAGGGGGGCCAGCCCCAGCATTTT.

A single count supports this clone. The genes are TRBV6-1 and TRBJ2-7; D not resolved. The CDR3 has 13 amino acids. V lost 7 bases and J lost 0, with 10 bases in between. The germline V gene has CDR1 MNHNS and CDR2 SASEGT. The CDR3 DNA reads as TGTGCCAGCATGAGGTATAGCTCCTACGAGCAGTACTTC. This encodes CASMRYSSYEQYF.

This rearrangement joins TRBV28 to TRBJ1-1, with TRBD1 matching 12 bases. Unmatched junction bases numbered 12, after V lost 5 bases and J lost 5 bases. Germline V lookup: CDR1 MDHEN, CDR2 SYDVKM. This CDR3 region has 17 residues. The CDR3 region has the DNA TGTGCCAGCAGTGCACCGGGACAGGGGGCCCTGAGGACTGAAGCTTTCTTT. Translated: CASSAPGQGALRTEAFF.

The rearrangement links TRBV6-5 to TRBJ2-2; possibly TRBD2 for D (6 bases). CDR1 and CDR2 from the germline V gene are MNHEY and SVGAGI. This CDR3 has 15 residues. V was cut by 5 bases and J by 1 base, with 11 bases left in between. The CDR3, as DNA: TGTGCCAGCAGTACCGCGGGGAGGAACACCGGGGAGCTGTTTTTT. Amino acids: CASSTAGRNTGELFF.

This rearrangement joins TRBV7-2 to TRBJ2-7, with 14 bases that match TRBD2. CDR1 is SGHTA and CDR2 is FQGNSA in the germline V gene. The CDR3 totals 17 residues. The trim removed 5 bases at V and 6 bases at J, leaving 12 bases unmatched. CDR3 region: CASSPTSGRGGLGEQYF. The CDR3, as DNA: TGTGCCAGCAGCCCGACTAGCGGGAGGGGAGGGCTAGGCGAGCAGTACTTC.

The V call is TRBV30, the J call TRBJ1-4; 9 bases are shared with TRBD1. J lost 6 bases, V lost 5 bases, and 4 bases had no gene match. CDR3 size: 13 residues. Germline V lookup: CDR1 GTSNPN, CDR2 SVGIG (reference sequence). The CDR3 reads CAWGTGSYEKLFF. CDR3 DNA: TGTGCCTGGGGGACAGGGAGTTATGAAAAACTGTTTTTT.

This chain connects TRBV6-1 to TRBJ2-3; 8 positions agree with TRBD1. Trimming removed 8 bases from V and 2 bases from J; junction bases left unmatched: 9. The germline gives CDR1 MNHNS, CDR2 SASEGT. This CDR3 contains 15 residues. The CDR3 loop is CASQGASRLTDTQYF. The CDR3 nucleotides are TGTGCCAGCCAGGGGGCCTCCCGACTCACAGATACGCAGTATTTT.

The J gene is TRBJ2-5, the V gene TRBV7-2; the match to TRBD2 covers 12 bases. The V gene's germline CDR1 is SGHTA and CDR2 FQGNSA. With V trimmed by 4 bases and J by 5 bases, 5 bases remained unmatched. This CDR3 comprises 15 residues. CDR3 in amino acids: CASSSSGRERETQYF. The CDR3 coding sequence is TGTGCCAGCAGCTCTAGCGGGAGGGAACGGGAGACCCAGTACTTC.

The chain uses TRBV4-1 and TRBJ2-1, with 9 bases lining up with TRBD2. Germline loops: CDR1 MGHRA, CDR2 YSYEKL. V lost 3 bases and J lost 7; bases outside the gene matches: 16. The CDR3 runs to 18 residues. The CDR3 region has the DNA TGCGCCAGCAGCCAGGGAGAGGCGGGAGGGCTAGTGGGGAATGAGCAGTTCTTC. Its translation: CASSQGEAGGLVGNEQFF.

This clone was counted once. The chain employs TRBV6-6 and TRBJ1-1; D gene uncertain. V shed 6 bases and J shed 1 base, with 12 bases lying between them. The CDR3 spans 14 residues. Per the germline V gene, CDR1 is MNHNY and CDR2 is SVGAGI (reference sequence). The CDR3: CASRPGSSNTEAFF. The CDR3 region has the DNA TGTGCCAGCAGGCCGGGATCCTCGAACACTGAAGCTTTCTTT.

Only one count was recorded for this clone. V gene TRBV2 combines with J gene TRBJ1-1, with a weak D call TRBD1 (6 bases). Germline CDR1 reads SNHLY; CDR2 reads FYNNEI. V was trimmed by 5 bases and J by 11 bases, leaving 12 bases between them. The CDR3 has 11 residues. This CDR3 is CASSRTVQAFF. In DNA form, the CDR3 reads TGTGCCAGCAGTCGGACAGTTCAGGCTTTCTTT.

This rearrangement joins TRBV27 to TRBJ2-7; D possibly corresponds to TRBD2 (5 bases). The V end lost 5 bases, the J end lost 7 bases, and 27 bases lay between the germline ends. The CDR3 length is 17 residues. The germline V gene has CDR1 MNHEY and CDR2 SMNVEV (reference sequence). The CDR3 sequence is CASSQDSQEILRGEQYF. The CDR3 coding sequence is TGTGCCAGCAGTCAGGACTCCCAGGAGATTTTAAGAGGTGAGCAGTACTTC.

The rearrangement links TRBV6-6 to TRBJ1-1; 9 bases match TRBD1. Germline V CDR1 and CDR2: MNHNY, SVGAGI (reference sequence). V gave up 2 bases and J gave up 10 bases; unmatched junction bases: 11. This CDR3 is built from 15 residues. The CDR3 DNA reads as TGTGCCAGCAGTTACAACACAGGGGGCGGAGATCCAGCTTTCTTT. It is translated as CASSYNTGGGDPAFF.

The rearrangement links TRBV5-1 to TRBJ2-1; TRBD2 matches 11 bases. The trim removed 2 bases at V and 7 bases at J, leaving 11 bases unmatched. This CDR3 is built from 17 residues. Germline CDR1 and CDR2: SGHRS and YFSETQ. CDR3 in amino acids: CASSFLGLAGILNEQFF. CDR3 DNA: TGCGCCAGCAGCTTCCTAGGACTAGCGGGTATTCTGAATGAGCAGTTCTTC.

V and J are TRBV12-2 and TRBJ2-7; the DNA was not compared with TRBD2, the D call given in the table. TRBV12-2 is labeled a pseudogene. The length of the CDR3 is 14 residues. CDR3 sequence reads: CASRSGTSGYEQYF. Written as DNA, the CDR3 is TGTGCAAGTCGCAGCGGGACTAGCGGATACGAGCAGTACTTC.

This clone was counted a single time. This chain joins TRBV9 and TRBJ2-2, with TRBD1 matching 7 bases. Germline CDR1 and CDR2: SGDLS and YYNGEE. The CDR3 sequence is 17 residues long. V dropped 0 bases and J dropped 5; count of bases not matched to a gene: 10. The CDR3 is CASSVARTGQITGELFF. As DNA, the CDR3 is TGTGCCAGCAGCGTAGCACGTACGGGACAGATTACCGGGGAGCTGTTTTTT.